The entry below describes one T cell receptor beta chain. This clonotype was counted at least ten times. The antigen it recognizes is unknown. The input lacks base qualities; no much larger clone sits a single base away. From the cysteine up to the phenylalanine, the CDR3 has a length of 15 residues. The DNA shown is the 45-base CDR3, in frame from base 1. Trimming takes 5 bases off V and 2 bases off J; junction bases not matched to a gene: 5. This sample was taken from a study of T-cell reconstitution after alpha-beta-depleted transplantation in children (dated by TCRdb to about 2016). Broadly, across the study: T-cell immune reconstitution after TCRalphabeta/CD19-depleted allogeneic hematopoietic cell transplantation in children was quantitatively tracked in the study by means of TCR repertoire profiling. Study-wide findings and limitations: In some patients, the high TCRbeta diversity seen at day 60 was put down to recipient T cells and intrathymic progenitors that had survived conditioning. Apparently early alphabetaT-cell count recovery about two months after transplant reportedly relied on only several hundred rapidly expanded clones derived from non-depleted graft cells. Hyperexpanded clone frequencies declined over subsequent months; after one year, T-cell counts and TCRbeta diversity were mostly attributed to newly produced T cells.

Libraries were constructed by PCR. This sample was sequenced with an Illumina HiSeq 2500. TCR libraries were prepared with molecular barcoding, using unique molecular identifiers to normalize TCRbeta repertoire quantification. TCRdb passed the public sequencing reads through fastp at Q25 and MiXCR, retaining productive beta sequences. Every entry covers one CDR3 protein and lists the most common genes and DNA from its rows. The sample includes approximately 32,000 distinct CDR3 sequences, with 5% to 7% observed a single time. Over 20% of the sample goes to the ten largest clones. The meaning of the sample's time point label: day 60 (about 2 months) after transplantation. Reading the label with the study, this specimen's treatment or condition is: allogeneic hematopoietic cell transplantation with graft depleted of TCRalphabeta T cells and CD19 B cells. Transplant recipients were children who received TCRalphabeta/CD19-depleted allogeneic hematopoietic cell grafts.

The clonotype was recovered from a child in the first two years of life who had a stem cell transplant for acute myeloid leukemia, so the T cells may come from the graft donor. The specimen was peripheral blood, collected 60 days after TCRalphabeta/CD19-depleted stem cell transplant. The rearranged segments are TRBV12-3 or TRBV12-4 and TRBJ2-7; 11 bases in between match TRBD1. The nucleotide sequence is given as TGTGCCAGCAGTGAAGAGGGACAGGGGGCCTACGAGCAGTACTTC. This gives the protein CASSEEGQGAYEQYF.